This T cell receptor beta chain stems from a study of T-cell reconstitution after alpha-beta-depleted transplantation in children. This clonotype was picked up many times. CDR1 is SGHAT and CDR2 is FQNNGV in the germline V gene. This CDR3 is 18 amino acids long. The germline V and J ends were trimmed by 1 base and 3 bases, with 21 bases remaining between them. Preparation of the TCRbeta library involved a method that used unique molecular identifiers. TCRdb redid the calling of the PCR reads with MiXCR, one entry per CDR3 protein. This table holds tens of thousands of distinct CDR3 sequences, under 13% found once.

This receptor was obtained from a human donor who donated a stem cell graft to a child with chronic granulomatous disease. The source was PBMCs from the stem cell graft donor, collected from the stem cell graft. This sequence joins TRBV11-2 and TRBJ2-5; D is unclear. The CDR3 loop is CASSLGSTAMETEETQYF. The CDR3 bases are TGTGCCAGCAGCTTAGGTAGCACCGCAATGGAAACTGAAGAGACCCAGTACTTC.